The subject of this entry is one T cell receptor beta chain. The specificity of this receptor is unknown. No base-level quality is on record; no much larger clone is a single base apart. Taken from cysteine to phenylalanine, the CDR3 has 13 residues. Only the CDR3 portion is preserved as DNA: 39 bases, with reading frame beginning at the first base. The CDR1 and CDR2 encoded by the germline V gene (reference sequence) are LNHDA and SQIVND. The junction carries 11 bases between V and J, which are trimmed by 5 bases and 4 bases respectively. These data come from a study of OX40 agonist ivuxolimab in advanced cancers. Looking at the study overall: Ivuxolimab was an agonistic, fully human IgG2 monoclonal antibody directed against OX40 (CD134), a costimulatory receptor. Intravenous ivuxolimab was administered to patients every 2 weeks at six dose levels: 0.01, 0.1, 0.3, 1.5, 3 and 10 mg/kg. Of the approximately 54 dose-escalation patients, hepatocellular carcinoma was present in 19, melanoma in around 15, renal cell carcinoma in 9 and head and neck cancer in 9. In the dose-escalation cohort, 70% to 90% of patients were male, and the mean age was 60 years with a range of roughly 20 to 85. Prior anti-PD-1, anti-PD-L1 or anti-CTLA-4 therapy was permitted, and checkpoint inhibitors had been received by about 44% of dose-escalation patients. Three dose-escalation patients achieved partial responses, one with hepatocellular carcinoma and two with cutaneous melanoma. The point of sequencing TCRbeta in the periphery was to test whether ivuxolimab changed TCR sequence diversity and drove clonal T-cell expansion. The paper describes the monotherapy dose-escalation part (N ≈ 50 patients) of the phase I trial of ivuxolimab.

Beyond this particular receptor, the publication reports: At doses of 0.1 to 3.0 mg/kg, clonal expansion of both CD4+ and CD8+ T cells in blood was seen between baseline and week 6. In partial responders in the 0.1-3.0 mg/kg groups, normalized peripheral clonal expansion was found to be among the lowest, especially among CD8+ T cells. Antigen specificity was not determined for the clonally expanded peripheral T cells. Low levels of normalized T-cell clonal expansion were also seen in some patients who did not respond. On average, CD8+ T cells showed more expanded clones than CD4+ T cells after ivuxolimab.

Genomic DNA was isolated from the sorted cells so that the TCRbeta CDR3 region could be sequenced. The immunoSEQ Assay was used to sequence the TCRbeta CDR3 regions. TCRdb stores this immuneACCESS table with in-frame sequences only. Part of the clones is absent; in the studies checked, under half of the shortfall reflects unresolved V genes, and no reason is known for the rest. The sample table holds 50,000 to 65,000 clones, of which roughly 90% were seen once. The top ten hold approximately 8.3% of the sample. Patients with a history of autoimmune disease or receiving systemic immunosuppression were excluded from the trial. Peripheral blood for TCR sequencing was collected from all dose cohorts at baseline, on cycle 4 day 1, and on cycle 7 day 1. Samples came from an open-label, multicenter, first-in-human phase I dose-escalation trial of ivuxolimab. Adults with locally advanced or metastatic head and neck squamous cell, hepatocellular, melanoma or renal cell carcinoma were enrolled in the trial. CD4+ and CD8+ T cells were sorted separately from peripheral blood before TCR sequencing.

The chain joins TRBV19 to TRBJ1-2; the D gene is unclear. The TCR was taken from an adult with an advanced solid tumor such as melanoma, head and neck, liver or kidney cancer. The sample was CD4+ or CD8+ T cells sorted from blood, taken in a trial of the OX40 agonist ivuxolimab. The CDR3 protein is CASSWDGAYGYTF. In nucleotides, the sequence is TGTGCCAGTAGTTGGGATGGTGCCTATGGCTACACCTTC.